The source of this T cell receptor beta chain is a study of blood T cell repertoires in COVID-19. Per the authors' pipeline: Amplified reference gene primers provided the basis for estimating nucleated cell counts. TCRdb's table, derived via immunoSEQ multiplex PCR, lists solely in-frame clones and lacks some. V, J and clone size reflect that table, while D and trimming were determined from the DNA. The table lists 65,000 to 75,000 clones, around nine tenths of them singletons. Between the trimmed V and J ends, which lost 5 bases and 5 bases, there was a span of 16 bases. This CDR3 spans 14 amino acids. The germline CDR1 and CDR2 sequences are WSHSY and SAAADI.

This sequence was found in a man between 50 and 59 years old with acute or convalescent COVID-19. The source material was peripheral blood. The chain recombines TRBV10-2 with TRBJ2-7; possibly TRBD1 for D (6 bases). CDR3 nucleotides: TGCGCCAGCAGTAATTTGGGGGCGGCAGACGAGCAGTACGTC. This gives the protein CASSNLGAADEQYV.